This T cell receptor (beta chain) was profiled in a study of T cells in Graves' hyperthyroidism and ophthalmopathy. Authors of the study amplified TCR beta CDR3 regions from RNA transcripts. Carried out on the TCR CDR3, a first-round RT-PCR used the HTBI primer set. TCRdb re-derived calls from the multiplex PCR reads in MiXCR, one entry per CDR3 protein. The sample has 250,000 to 300,000 distinct CDR3 sequences, less than 15% seen once. This clonotype appeared many times. This CDR3 region has 15 residues. V was cut by 6 bases and J by 2 bases, with 14 bases left in between. This sequence originates from a woman aged 25 to 45 with Graves' hyperthyroidism that later progressed to Graves' ophthalmopathy. Specimen: blood. V is TRBV12-3 or TRBV12-4 and J is TRBJ2-1; D unresolved. The CDR3 is CASSTGRVPYNEQFF. The CDR3 DNA reads as TGTGCCAGCAGCACCGGACGGGTCCCCTACAATGAGCAGTTCTTC.